This record looks at one T cell receptor beta chain sequence and its context. These data come from a study of blood T cell repertoires in COVID-19. The wider study: Spain, Italy and the United States supplied samples that represented acute and convalescent COVID-19.

V lost 4 bases to trimming and J lost 2 bases, with 9 bases between them. Germline assignment: CDR1 SGHRS and CDR2 YFSETQ. This CDR3 has 14 amino acids. Clones were read by immunoSEQ multiplex PCR, and TCRdb kept only the in-frame ones, dropping some. Of over 200,000 clones in the sample, 65% to 85% were seen once. Input material: peripheral blood. This clonotype was sampled from a man aged 35 to 55 with acute or convalescent COVID-19. The rearrangement joins TRBV5-1 to TRBJ2-2; D is unclear. CDR3 DNA sequence: TGCGCCAGCAGCGCCGCACTAAACACCGGGGAGCTGTTTTTT. This sequence encodes CASSAALNTGELFF.